This T cell receptor beta chain was documented in a study of immune characteristics of hereditary and idiopathic chronic pancreatitis. For the wider study: Local pancreatic immune cells and TCRbeta repertoires were profiled in hereditary and idiopathic chronic pancreatitis and were compared with control organ donor pancreases. In total, roughly 5 control pancreases, about 7 hereditary chronic pancreatitis pancreases and roughly six idiopathic chronic pancreatitis pancreases underwent TCRbeta sequencing. The gDNA-based approach was selected because the approach required minimal in vitro experimental manipulation of T cells infiltrating the pancreas.

Pancreas tissue with chronic pancreatitis was obtained from patients having total pancreatectomy with islet autotransplantation (TPIAT). None of the chronic pancreatitis patients included in the study had a known history of diabetes. For TCRbeta sequencing, genomic DNA was extracted directly from bulk pancreas tissue without sorting T cells. At two US centers, pancreas tissues from patients and organ donors were collected on a consecutive basis. This clone showed up just once. This clone's antigen is unknown. Base qualities were left out, and no much larger clone turns up one base away. Study-level results and caveats: The study did not include chronic pancreatitis caused by alcohol use. Because patient tissue could be obtained only at the time of TPIAT, differences in disease duration may have affected the immune findings. Both chronic pancreatitis groups showed significantly increased TCRbeta repertoire diversity and reduced clonality versus controls. Among 10 to 15 chronic pancreatitis patients, the number of productive TCR rearrangements showed a positive correlation with disease severity scores. Differences in Vbeta-Jbeta gene family usage, including TRBV10, TRBV19, TRBV23 and TRBV5, were found between hereditary and idiopathic chronic pancreatitis.

The library was generated by the immunoSEQ multiplex PCR assay. From pancreatic genomic DNA, the TCRbeta CDR3 region along with adjacent sequences was amplified and then sequenced. In the authors' own workflow: Productive clonality and productive rearrangement counts were measured along with repertoire diversity, which was expressed as a mean normalized Shannon-Wiener index. Control and chronic pancreatitis repertoire metrics were compared by means of the nonparametric Mann-Whitney U test. CDR3beta sequences with identical amino acid composition and length across subjects were defined as shared clonotypes. The table was pulled from immuneACCESS by TCRdb, which kept in-frame rearrangements only. Such tables lose some clones; where checked, under half of the loss comes from unresolved V genes, and the rest has no known cause. That table supplies the V and J calls and clone size; D and trimming were determined from the DNA. Present in this sample are about 2,000 clones, around 76% of which were seen just once. Clones ranked in the top ten supply approximately 16% of the sample.

Via the germline V gene (reference sequence), CDR1 is MNHEY and CDR2 SMNVEV. The cysteine opens and the phenylalanine closes a CDR3 of 18 amino acids. Of all the DNA, just the CDR3 is kept, 54 bases in frame from base 1. V loses 1 base at its end and J loses 8 bases; junction bases beyond the gene matches: 17. Recombination connected TRBV27 to TRBJ2-1, with TRBD2 matching 7 junction bases. Source material: pancreas tissue with hereditary chronic pancreatitis. This TCR was sampled from a human donor with chronic pancreatitis. The DNA sequence reads TGTGCCAGCAGTTTATTCCTCAGCGGACCGGGGAGGGTAGATGAGCAGTTCTTC. It is translated as CASSLFLSGPGRVDEQFF.